The next 18 T cell receptor beta chains were all read from a single sample in a study of T-cell memory formation after mild COVID-19. Each CDR3 protein gets one entry after TCRdb re-called the 5' RACE reads with MiXCR. The data contain approximately 150,000 distinct CDR3 sequences, under 15% of them singletons. Sequencing was done on a sample of PBMCs or a T cell subset sorted from them (not recorded which). The source of these receptors is a man in his late teens or twenties who had mild COVID-19 (a few samples of this study predate the infection). Cell type and time point are not known.

This clonotype was seen repeatedly, ten times or more. This chain links TRBV5-1 with TRBJ1-1, with D perhaps TRBD1 (5 bases). V lost 3 bases, J lost 2 bases, and 8 bases lay in between. The V gene's germline CDR1 is SGHRS and CDR2 YFSETQ. The CDR3 is made up of 13 amino acids. The CDR3 loop is CASSWGGNTEAFF. Written as DNA, the CDR3 is TGCGCCAGCAGCTGGGGGGGAAACACTGAAGCTTTCTTT. Complete variable domain (other parts from reference TRBV5-1 and TRBJ1-1): KAGVTQTPRYLIKTRGQQVTLSCSPISGHRSVSWYQQTPGQGLQFLFEYFSETQRNKGNFPGRFSGRQFSNSRSEMNVSTLELGDSALYLCASSWGGNTEAFFGQGTRLTVV.

This clonotype was seen a handful of times. The chain combines TRBV7-9 with TRBJ1-5; 8 nucleotides line up with TRBD1. The length of the CDR3 is 13 residues. Germline V lookup: CDR1 SEHNR, CDR2 FQNEAQ (reference sequence). The J segment lost 7 bases and the V segment lost 8 bases, leaving 7 bases of the junction unmatched. The CDR3 region has the DNA TGTGCCAGCTCCGACAGGGGAGACCAGCCCCAGCATTTT. It is translated as CASSDRGDQPQHF.

This clonotype has a handful of counts. The V call is TRBV2, the J call TRBJ2-1; a possible D gene is TRBD1 (6 bases). With 4 bases removed from V and 1 base from J, the gap between germline ends came to 8 bases. CDR3 length: 14 residues. CDR1 SNHLY and CDR2 FYNNEI come from the germline V gene. This chain's CDR3 is CASSVRGSYNEQFF. In DNA form, the CDR3 reads TGTGCCAGCAGTGTCAGGGGATCCTACAATGAGCAGTTCTTC.

The chain couples TRBV4-2 to TRBJ1-6; 7 bases are a match to TRBD1. Unmatched junction bases numbered 8, after V lost 4 bases and J lost 5 bases. The germline V gene encodes CDR1 LGHNA and CDR2 YNFKEQ. The CDR3 is made up of 16 amino acids. For the CDR3, the DNA is TGTGCCAGCAGCCCAGCTCCGGGACAGCATAATTCACCCCTCCACTTT. As protein: CASSPAPGQHNSPLHF.

This clonotype was seen only a few times. The chain recombines TRBV5-5 with TRBJ2-7, with D unclear. Trimming cost V 1 base and J 3 bases, with 8 bases left between them. The germline V gene has CDR1 SGHKS and CDR2 YYEKEE (reference sequence). The CDR3 totals 13 residues. CDR3 protein: CASSLHGDYEQYF. In DNA, the CDR3 is TGTGCCAGCAGCTTGCATGGGGACTACGAGCAGTACTTC.

This clonotype was seen only a few times. J is TRBJ2-3 and V is TRBV15, with TRBD1 matching 8 bases. With 2 bases clipped from V and 6 bases from J, the junction kept 4 bases outside the gene matches. CDR3 size: 14 residues. Germline V CDR1 and CDR2: LNHNV, YYDKDF (reference sequence). The CDR3 nucleotides are TGTGCCACCAGCAGACAGGGGGCTGGGGATACGCAGTATTTT. Translation gives CATSRQGAGDTQYF.

This sequence joins TRBV5-6 and TRBJ2-7, with 7 bases identical to TRBD1. Germline V gene data show CDR1 as SGHDT and CDR2 as YYEEEE. CDR3 length: 12 residues. V shed 1 base and J 5 bases; nucleotides not matched to a gene: 0. As DNA, the CDR3 is TGTGCCAGCAGCTTGACAGGGGACGAGCAGTACTTC. It encodes CASSLTGDEQYF.

This clonotype turned up a few times. V is TRBV24-1 and J is TRBJ2-1, with D possibly TRBD1 on 5 matching bases. The germline gives CDR1 KGHDR, CDR2 SFDVKD. This CDR3 comprises 13 residues. V dropped 2 bases and J dropped 8 bases, with 9 bases sitting between them. The DNA for the CDR3 is TGTGCCACCAGTGATTCAGGGTTCGATGAGCAGTTCTTC. It specifies CATSDSGFDEQFF.

The CDR3 protein is CASSFDSGPGELFF. The CDR3, as DNA: TGTGCCAGCAGCTTTGATTCGGGGCCCGGGGAGCTGTTTTTT. The chain uses TRBV5-5 and TRBJ2-2, with D tentatively TRBD1 or TRBD2 (5 bases each). The germline V and J ends were trimmed by 2 bases and 6 bases, with 11 bases remaining between them. The CDR3 has 14 amino acids. Germline assignment: CDR1 SGHKS and CDR2 YYEKEE (reference sequence).

V gene TRBV7-7 combines with J gene TRBJ1-4; 10 nucleotides align to TRBD1. The CDR3 consists of 13 residues. Germline CDR1 SSHAT, CDR2 FNYEAQ (reference sequence). Trimming took 5 bases from V and 8 from J; bases not matched to a gene: 2. The CDR3 DNA follows: TGTGCCAGCAGCACGGGACAGGGGGAAAAACTGTTTTTT. This encodes CASSTGQGEKLFF.

This clonotype was picked up a small number of times. The genes are TRBV7-2 and TRBJ2-3; TRBD2 agrees at 8 bases. V lost 6 bases and J lost 0; bases outside the gene matches: 2. CDR3 length equals 14 residues. Germline V lookup: CDR1 SGHTA, CDR2 FQGNSA. Written as DNA, the CDR3 is TGTGCCAGCAGACCTAGCGGGAGCACAGATACGCAGTATTTT. This codes for CASRPSGSTDTQYF.

A few counts support this clonotype. The chain employs TRBV20-1 and TRBJ2-3, with 12 bases fitting TRBD2. The CDR3 length is 16 residues. Trimming cost V 6 bases and J 8 bases; bases outside gene matches: 15. Germline V gene data show CDR1 as DFQATT and CDR2 as SNEGSKA (reference sequence). CDR3 coding DNA: TGCAGTGCCACCCGGAAGCTAGCGGGGGGGCCGGGTACGCAGTATTTT. Its protein is CSATRKLAGGPGTQYF.

The rearrangement links TRBV6-2 or TRBV6-3 to TRBJ1-5; no firm D call. With 1 base removed from V and 3 bases from J, the gap between germline ends came to 7 bases. CDR1 is MNHEY and CDR2 is SVGEGT in the germline V gene. This CDR3 is built from 14 residues. The CDR3 DNA is TGTGCCAGCAGTTACTTCGGATCCAATCAGCCCCAGCATTTT. Its translation: CASSYFGSNQPQHF.

This clonotype was observed a few times. The V call is TRBV7-2, the J call TRBJ2-2, with 8 bases identical to TRBD1. The germline V gene has CDR1 SGHTA and CDR2 FQGNSA. After removal of 10 bases from V and 4 bases from J, the junction contained 11 bases not matched to a gene. The CDR3 sequence is 15 residues long. The CDR3 is CATQTGATATGELFF. Here the CDR3 DNA reads TGTGCCACCCAGACAGGGGCAACGGCCACCGGGGAGCTGTTTTTT.

The chain links TRBV15 to TRBJ2-6; D is uncertain. V gave up 5 bases and J gave up 2 bases, with 10 bases separating them. The germline V gene encodes CDR1 LNHNV and CDR2 YYDKDF (reference sequence). The CDR3 extends over 15 amino acids. The CDR3 coding sequence is TGTGCCACCAGCTCTCCAGCCACTGGGGCCAACGTCCTGACTTTC. Residues: CATSSPATGANVLTF.

This clonotype was counted at least ten times. The rearrangement joins TRBV5-1 to TRBJ2-5; D not certain. The CDR3 runs to 14 residues. Germline V lookup: CDR1 SGHRS, CDR2 YFSETQ. Deletions cut 0 bases from V and 7 bases from J, with 13 bases between. The CDR3 bases are TGCGCCAGCAGCTTGGGAGGCCTTCAGTTGACCCAGTACTTC. Protein product: CASSLGGLQLTQYF.

This clonotype has ten or more counts. The J gene is TRBJ2-6, the V gene TRBV7-2; 9 bases line up with TRBD1. V lost 4 bases to trimming and J lost 1 base; unmatched junction nucleotides: 11. Looked up from germline, CDR1 is SGHTA and CDR2 is FQGNSA. This CDR3 is 19 amino acids long. CDR3 sequence: CASSSMRGDRESGANVLTF. The CDR3 nucleotides read TGTGCCAGCAGCTCCATGAGGGGGGACAGGGAGTCTGGGGCCAACGTCCTGACTTTC.

The chain uses TRBV6-6 and TRBJ2-1; 12 bases line up with TRBD1. With V trimmed by 6 bases and J by 6 bases, 6 bases remained unmatched. In germline, CDR1 is MNHNY, CDR2 SVGAGI (reference sequence). The CDR3 loop spans 15 amino acids. CDR3 coding DNA: TGTGCCAGCAGCTGGGACAGGGGGCGATCCAATGAGCAGTTCTTC. Amino acids: CASSWDRGRSNEQFF.